This TCR beta chain appears in the sequencing data of a study of CD8+CD57+ T cells in acquired aplastic anemia. Study summary: Healthy donor CD4+ samples were sequenced to a depth that averaged approximately 9.9 million reads.

The TCR beta profiling, which covered VDJ combination and CDR3 sequence, was carried out using genomic DNA as the template. Each CDR3 protein is one row after TCRdb ran MiXCR on the reads. The table shows tens of thousands of distinct CDR3 sequences, with approximately 78% occurring only once. Note on this clonotype: Its specificity is unknown.

Study conclusions and caveats: Between patients and controls, around 27 CD8+ CDR3 sequences were found in common.

The CDR3 has 12 residues. V dropped 6 bases and J dropped 0; count of bases not matched to a gene: 1. The germline V gene has CDR1 DFQATT and CDR2 SNEGSKA (reference sequence). The sample was sorted CD4+, CD8+, or CD8+CD57+ T cells (not recorded which) from PBMCs. V is TRBV20-1 and J is TRBJ1-2; 7 nucleotides agree with TRBD1. This TCR was sampled from a human donor in good health, serving as a control. Written as DNA, the CDR3 is TGCAGTGCCAGGGGGACTAACTATGGCTACACCTTC. Amino acids: CSARGTNYGYTF.